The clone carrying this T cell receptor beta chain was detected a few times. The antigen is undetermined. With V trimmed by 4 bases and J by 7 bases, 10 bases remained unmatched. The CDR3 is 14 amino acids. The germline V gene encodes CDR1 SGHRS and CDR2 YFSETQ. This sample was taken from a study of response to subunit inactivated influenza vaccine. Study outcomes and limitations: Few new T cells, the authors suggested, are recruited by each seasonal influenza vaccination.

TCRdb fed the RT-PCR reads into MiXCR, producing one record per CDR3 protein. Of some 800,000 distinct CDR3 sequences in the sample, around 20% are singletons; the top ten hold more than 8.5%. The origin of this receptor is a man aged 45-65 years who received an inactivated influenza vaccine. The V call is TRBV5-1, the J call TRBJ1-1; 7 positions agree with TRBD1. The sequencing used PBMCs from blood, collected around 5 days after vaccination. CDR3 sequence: CASSLRSDRVEAFF. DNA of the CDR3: TGCGCCAGCAGCCTCCGTTCCGACAGGGTTGAAGCTTTCTTT. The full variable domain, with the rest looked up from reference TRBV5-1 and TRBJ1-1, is KAGVTQTPRYLIKTRGQQVTLSCSPISGHRSVSWYQQTPGQGLQFLFEYFSETQRNKGNFPGRFSGRQFSNSRSEMNVSTLELGDSALYLCASSLRSDRVEAFFGQGTRLTVV.